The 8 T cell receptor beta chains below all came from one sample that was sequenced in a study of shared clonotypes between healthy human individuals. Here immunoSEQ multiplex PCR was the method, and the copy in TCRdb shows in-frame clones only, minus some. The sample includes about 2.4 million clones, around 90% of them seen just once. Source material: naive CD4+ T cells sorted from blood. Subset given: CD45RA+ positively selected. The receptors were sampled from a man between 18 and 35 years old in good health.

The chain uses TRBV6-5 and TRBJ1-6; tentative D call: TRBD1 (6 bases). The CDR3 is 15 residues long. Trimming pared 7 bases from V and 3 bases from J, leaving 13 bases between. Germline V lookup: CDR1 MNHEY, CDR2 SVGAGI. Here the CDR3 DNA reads TGTGCCAGCACCGAGGGACAACACTATAATTCACCCCTCCACTTT. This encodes CASTEGQHYNSPLHF.

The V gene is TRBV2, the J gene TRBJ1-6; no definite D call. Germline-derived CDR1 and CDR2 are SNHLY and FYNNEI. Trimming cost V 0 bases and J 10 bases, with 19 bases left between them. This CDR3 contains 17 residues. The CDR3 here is CASSEALLRTSGSPLHF. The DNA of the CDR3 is TGTGCCAGCAGTGAAGCGCTTCTGAGGACGTCGGGGTCACCCCTCCACTTT.

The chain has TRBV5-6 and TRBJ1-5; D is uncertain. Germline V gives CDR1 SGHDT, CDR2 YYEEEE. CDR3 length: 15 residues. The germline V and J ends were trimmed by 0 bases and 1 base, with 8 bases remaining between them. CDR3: CASSLASRSNQPQHF. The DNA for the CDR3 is TGTGCCAGCAGCTTGGCCTCAAGGAGCAATCAGCCCCAGCATTTT. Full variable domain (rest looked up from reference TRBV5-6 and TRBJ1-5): DAGVTQSPTHLIKTRGQQVTLRCSPKSGHDTVSWYQQALGQGPQFIFQYYEEEERQRGNFPDRFSGHQFPNYSSELNVNALLLGDSALYLCASSLASRSNQPQHFGDGTRLSIL.

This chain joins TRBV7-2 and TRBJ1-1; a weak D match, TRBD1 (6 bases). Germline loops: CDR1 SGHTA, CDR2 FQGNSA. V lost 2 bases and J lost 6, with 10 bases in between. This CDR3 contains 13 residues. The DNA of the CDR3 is TGTGCCAGCAGCTTAAGGGGGATCCCTGAAGCTTTCTTT. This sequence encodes CASSLRGIPEAFF.

CDR3 coding DNA: TGTGCCAGTGCCTCAGGCTCTGGAAACACCATATATTTT. It is translated as CASASGSGNTIYF. This chain uses TRBV6-6 with TRBJ1-3; no definite D call. Germline lookup yields CDR1 MNHNY and CDR2 SVGAGI (reference sequence). The CDR3 covers 13 residues. V lost 9 bases and J 0 bases, leaving 9 bases between the germline ends.

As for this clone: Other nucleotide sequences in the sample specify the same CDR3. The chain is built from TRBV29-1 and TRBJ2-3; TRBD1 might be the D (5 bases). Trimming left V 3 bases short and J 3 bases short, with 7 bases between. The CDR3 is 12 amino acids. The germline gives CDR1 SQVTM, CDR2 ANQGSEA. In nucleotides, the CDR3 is TGCAGCGTTGATCAGGGAACAGATACGCAGTATTTT. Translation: CSVDQGTDTQYF.

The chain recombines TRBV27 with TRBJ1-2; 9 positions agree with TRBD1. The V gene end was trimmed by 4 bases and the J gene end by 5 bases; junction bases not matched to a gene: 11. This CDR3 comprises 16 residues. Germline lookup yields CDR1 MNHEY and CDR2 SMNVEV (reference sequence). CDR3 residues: CASSYVAEDRGYGYTF. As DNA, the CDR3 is TGTGCCAGCAGTTATGTCGCCGAGGACAGGGGTTATGGCTACACCTTC.

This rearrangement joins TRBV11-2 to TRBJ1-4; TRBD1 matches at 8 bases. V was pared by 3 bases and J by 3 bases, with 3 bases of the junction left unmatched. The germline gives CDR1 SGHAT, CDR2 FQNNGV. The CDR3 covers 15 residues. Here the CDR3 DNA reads TGTGCCAGCAGCTTCCAACAGGGGGCTAATGAAAAACTGTTTTTT. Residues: CASSFQQGANEKLFF.